Listed here is a single T cell receptor beta chain. Its cognate antigen is unknown. CDR1 and CDR2 from the germline V gene are MDHEN and SYDVKM. The V gene lost 2 bases and the J gene lost 7 bases, with 20 bases spanning the gap. The CDR3 is 17 residues long. The authors ran a second PCR of about 6 to 11 cycles using a sample-barcoded 5' primer and a J-beta primer mix. TCRdb recomputed calls from the 5' RACE reads with MiXCR, one row per CDR3 protein. The repertoire holds 800,000 or so distinct CDR3 sequences, under 80% seen once, with about 27% in the top ten. This sample is part of a study of blood T cells in healthy people across ages. General observations from the study: A greater number of naive CD4+ cells and higher diversity distinguished long-lived donors from aged donors.

The chain links TRBV28 to TRBJ2-2; D is possibly TRBD1 or TRBD2 (5 bases each). Material: blood. This clonotype was obtained from a man aged 25 to 40 in good health. This CDR3 reads CASSLDEGAGFSGELFF. The CDR3 nucleotides are TGTGCCAGCAGTTTAGACGAGGGCGCAGGGTTTAGCGGGGAGCTGTTTTTT.